This entry is about one T cell receptor beta chain. These data are taken from a study of blood T cell repertoires in COVID-19. Study information: Nucleic acid was either cDNA or gDNA, and it came from T cells, B-cell-depleted T cells, or PBMCs.

Source study methods: By means of reference gene primer amplification, nucleated cell counts were estimated. Measured with immunoSEQ multiplex PCR; TCRdb has only the in-frame clones, and not every one. Clone size and the V and J calls come from that table; the DNA yielded D and trimming. The table lists 120,000 or so clones, about 85% of them singletons. The CDR3 runs to 13 residues. V dropped 0 bases and J dropped 2 bases, with 3 bases sitting between them. CDR1 and CDR2 from the germline V gene are SGHDN and FVKESK. The clonotype was recovered from a human donor in a cohort sampled during active COVID-19. The material sequenced was peripheral blood. The chain combines TRBV14 with TRBJ2-3; D gene unclear. CDR3 DNA sequence: TGTGCCAGCAGCCAAGATCTCACAGATACGCAGTATTTT. Protein sequence: CASSQDLTDTQYF.